Below, 21 T cell receptor beta chains from the same sample are listed, as sequenced in a study of T cell responses to AZD1222 COVID-19 vaccine (dated by TCRdb to the early 2020s). The time point label for this specimen denotes: baseline before first vaccination. The library was built by means of the immunoSEQ multiplex PCR assay. Not all clones reach the TCRdb copy of this immuneACCESS table, which keeps in-frame sequences only. Checked studies attribute under half of the gap to unresolved V genes and leave the rest unexplained. For this sample the table gives roughly 150,000 clones, of which about 92% were detected only once. In total, the top ten clones hold 4% to 5.5% of the sample. Sequenced material: peripheral blood, taken on day 0 of AZD1222 vaccination. All receptors derive from an adult in good health.

The chain links TRBV5-4 to TRBJ1-1; unclear D gene. Looked up from germline, CDR1 is SGHNT and CDR2 is YYREEE (reference sequence). This CDR3 comprises 12 residues. V lost 2 bases and J lost 4, with 6 bases in between. Written as DNA, the CDR3 is TGTGCCAGCAGCTTTCTCGGCACTGAAGCTTTCTTT. This encodes CASSFLGTEAFF.

This clone appeared a few times. The rearrangement joins TRBV19 to TRBJ1-1; D not certain. CDR1 is LNHDA, CDR2 SQIVND, per germline (reference sequence). Between the trimmed V and J ends, which lost 5 bases and 0 bases, there was a span of 16 bases. This CDR3 has 16 residues. The CDR3 here is CASSFFPGRMNTEAFF. The CDR3 nucleotides read TGTGCCAGTAGTTTCTTCCCAGGACGGATGAACACTGAAGCTTTCTTT.

This chain connects TRBV5-4 to TRBJ2-5, with 9 bases identical to TRBD2. Germline CDR1 SGHNT, CDR2 YYREEE (reference sequence). The CDR3 covers 15 residues. After removal of 2 bases from V and 2 bases from J, the junction contained 4 bases not matched to a gene. The CDR3 loop is CASSLAGGSQETQYF. The CDR3 bases are TGTGCCAGCAGCTTAGCGGGAGGAAGTCAAGAGACCCAGTACTTC.

The CDR3 DNA reads as TGCGCCAGCAGCTTCGGACCCACCTACGAGCAGTACTTC. Its protein product is CASSFGPTYEQYF. This chain connects TRBV5-1 to TRBJ2-7; D is unclear. The CDR3 spans 13 residues. Germline assignment: CDR1 SGHRS and CDR2 YFSETQ. Between the trimmed V and J ends, which lost 2 bases and 2 bases, there was a span of 8 bases.

In this sample, this clone turned up once. The J gene is TRBJ1-3, the V gene TRBV18; the match to TRBD1 covers 7 bases. Germline CDR1 and CDR2: KGHSH and LQKENI. The CDR3 contains 16 residues. The ends lost 3 bases at V and 0 bases at J; junction bases unmatched: 5. The CDR3 is CASSPPGGSSGNTIYF. The CDR3 nucleotides are TGTGCCAGCTCACCTCCAGGGGGGTCCTCTGGAAACACCATATATTTT.

The rearrangement uses TRBV5-1 and TRBJ2-2; 8 bases are shared with TRBD1. This CDR3 is 16 amino acids long. Germline loops: CDR1 SGHRS, CDR2 YFSETQ. With 0 bases clipped from V and 4 bases from J, the junction kept 5 bases outside the gene matches. Here the CDR3 DNA reads TGCGCCAGCAGCTTGGGGCAGGGGGCCTCCACCGGGGAGCTGTTTTTT. It codes for CASSLGQGASTGELFF.

The gene calls are TRBV6-2 or TRBV6-3 and TRBJ1-1; weak D call: TRBD1 (6 bases). Trimming removed 0 bases from V and 5 bases from J, with 13 bases in between. The CDR3 runs to 15 residues. Germline-derived CDR1 and CDR2 are MNHEY and SVGEGT. CDR3: CASSYSSTGRTEAFF. CDR3 bases: TGTGCCAGCAGTTACTCGAGTACAGGGAGGACTGAAGCTTTCTTT.

This chain uses TRBV9 with TRBJ2-1; the D gene is possibly TRBD2 (5 bases). The CDR3 totals 15 residues. The V gene lost 0 bases and the J gene lost 7 bases, with 14 bases spanning the gap. The germline V gene has CDR1 SGDLS and CDR2 YYNGEE. This CDR3 reads CASSVGKRVGNEQFF. CDR3 in DNA: TGTGCCAGCAGCGTAGGAAAGAGGGTGGGTAATGAGCAGTTCTTC.

The CDR3 nucleotides are TGTGCCAGCAGAGTAAACACTGAAGCTTTCTTT. Translated, it gives CASRVNTEAFF. The rearrangement joins TRBV7-8 to TRBJ1-1; D gene ambiguous. This CDR3 is 11 amino acids long. Trimming stripped 6 bases from V and 2 bases from J, with 4 bases between. The V gene's germline CDR1 is SGHVS and CDR2 FQNEAQ. The full variable domain, with the rest looked up from reference TRBV7-8 and TRBJ1-1, is GAGVSQSPRYKVAKRGQDVALRCDPISGHVSLFWYQQALGQGPEFLTYFQNEAQLDKSGLPSDRFFAERPEGSVSTLKIQRTQQEDSAVYLCASRVNTEAFFGQGTRLTVV.

The rearrangement links TRBV5-4 to TRBJ2-6, with D unclear. The CDR3 totals 16 residues. Germline V gives CDR1 SGHNT, CDR2 YYREEE (reference sequence). V was pared by 0 bases and J by 0 bases, with 7 bases between. The CDR3 nucleotides read TGTGCCAGCAGCTTGGTGGCCCTCTCTGGGGCCAACGTCCTGACTTTC. This codes for CASSLVALSGANVLTF.

This chain connects TRBV27 to TRBJ1-6, with D uncertain. Trimming removed 3 bases at V and 7 bases at J, with 7 bases between. The germline gives CDR1 MNHEY, CDR2 SMNVEV (reference sequence). There are 13 residues in the CDR3. CDR3 in DNA: TGTGCCAGCAGTTTCAACGAAAATTCACCCCTCCACTTT. This gives the protein CASSFNENSPLHF.

V and J are TRBV18 and TRBJ2-3; either TRBD1 or TRBD2 may supply D (5 bases each). Trimming cost V 2 bases and J 5 bases, with 11 bases left between them. The CDR3 has 14 residues. CDR1 and CDR2 from the germline V gene are KGHSH and LQKENI. The CDR3 sequence: CASSPNPGRDTQYF. CDR3 coding DNA: TGTGCCAGCTCACCAAATCCAGGGAGAGATACGCAGTATTTT.

To note about this clone: The sample contains more than one DNA sequence encoding this CDR3. The chain couples TRBV11-2 to TRBJ1-3; D is ambiguous. The CDR3 consists of 14 residues. V was clipped by 1 base and J by 1 base, with 5 bases between them. Germline CDR1 SGHAT, CDR2 FQNNGV. The CDR3 spells CASSLVGSGNTIYF. CDR3 DNA sequence: TGTGCCAGCAGCTTAGTAGGGTCTGGAAACACCATATATTTT.

The chain is built from TRBV11-3 and TRBJ2-3; D may match TRBD1 or TRBD2 (5 bases each). V dropped 5 bases and J dropped 8 bases, with 20 bases sitting between them. From germline, CDR1 is SGHNT and CDR2 YENEEA. This CDR3 is 15 amino acids long. CDR3 sequence (DNA): TGTGCCAGCAGCGTGGGACCCCAAGACTTGGGTACGCAGTATTTT. It translates to CASSVGPQDLGTQYF.

The chain joins TRBV7-8 to TRBJ2-7; 8 bases map to TRBD2. The CDR3 spans 14 residues. In germline, CDR1 is SGHVS, CDR2 FQNEAQ. V gave up 1 base and J gave up 5 bases; unmatched junction bases: 4. Here the CDR3 DNA reads TGTGCCAGCAGCTTAGAACTAGCGGCAGACGAGCAGTACTTC. Amino acid sequence: CASSLELAADEQYF.

The chain is built from TRBV30 and TRBJ1-2; D is ambiguous. Germline assignment: CDR1 GTSNPN and CDR2 SVGIG (reference sequence). The CDR3 contains 13 residues. The ends were cut back, 2 bases at V and 5 bases at J, with 12 bases in the middle. The CDR3 DNA reads as TGTGCCTGGAGTCCTTACTCTCGATATGGCTACACCTTC. Amino acid sequence: CAWSPYSRYGYTF.

The rearrangement joins TRBV7-9 to TRBJ1-1; D unclear. Trimming removed 4 bases at V and 2 bases at J, with 11 bases between. The CDR3 loop spans 14 amino acids. CDR1 and CDR2 from the germline V gene are SEHNR and FQNEAQ (reference sequence). For the CDR3, the DNA is TGTGCCAGCAGCTACCGGGAGGGAAACACTGAAGCTTTCTTT. Its protein is CASSYREGNTEAFF.

The gene calls are TRBV29-1 and TRBJ2-1; D is unclear. The germline CDR1 and CDR2 sequences are SQVTM and ANQGSEA. The CDR3 has 14 amino acids. The V and J ends lost 3 bases and 0 bases respectively, with 9 bases between them. CDR3 loop: CSVDKLSSYNEQFF. CDR3 DNA sequence: TGCAGCGTTGACAAACTGTCCTCCTACAATGAGCAGTTCTTC.

J is TRBJ2-5 and V is TRBV7-2; D assignment may be TRBD1 or TRBD2 (5 bases each). This CDR3 is 14 amino acids long. Germline V gene sequence: CDR1 SGHTA, CDR2 FQGNSA. Deletions cut 3 bases from V and 9 bases from J, with 17 bases between. The CDR3 loop reads CASSFWDAARAQYF. In DNA, the CDR3 is TGTGCCAGCAGCTTCTGGGACGCTGCGAGGGCCCAGTACTTC. The whole variable domain, remainder taken from reference TRBV7-2 and TRBJ2-5, is GAGVSQSPSNKVTEKGKDVELRCDPISGHTALYWYRQSLGQGLEFLIYFQGNSAPDKSGLPSDRFSAERTGGSVSTLTIQRTQQEDSAVYLCASSFWDAARAQYFGPGTRLLVL.

The chain is built from TRBV27 and TRBJ1-1; 7 bases line up with TRBD1. The V and J ends lost 3 bases and 6 bases, in that order; junction bases with no gene match: 13. CDR1 is MNHEY and CDR2 is SMNVEV in the germline V gene (reference sequence). This CDR3 comprises 16 residues. The chain's CDR3 is CASSFITPDREAEAFF. In DNA form, the CDR3 reads TGTGCCAGCAGTTTCATAACCCCAGACAGGGAGGCTGAAGCTTTCTTT.

The CDR3: CAISEDSLSGNTIYF. CDR3 nucleotides: TGTGCCATCAGTGAGGACAGCCTCTCTGGAAACACCATATATTTT. V and J are TRBV10-3 and TRBJ1-3; D may be TRBD1 (5 bases). CDR1 and CDR2 (germline): ENHRY, SYGVKD. This CDR3 has 15 residues. With 2 bases removed from V and 0 bases from J, the gap between germline ends came to 8 bases.